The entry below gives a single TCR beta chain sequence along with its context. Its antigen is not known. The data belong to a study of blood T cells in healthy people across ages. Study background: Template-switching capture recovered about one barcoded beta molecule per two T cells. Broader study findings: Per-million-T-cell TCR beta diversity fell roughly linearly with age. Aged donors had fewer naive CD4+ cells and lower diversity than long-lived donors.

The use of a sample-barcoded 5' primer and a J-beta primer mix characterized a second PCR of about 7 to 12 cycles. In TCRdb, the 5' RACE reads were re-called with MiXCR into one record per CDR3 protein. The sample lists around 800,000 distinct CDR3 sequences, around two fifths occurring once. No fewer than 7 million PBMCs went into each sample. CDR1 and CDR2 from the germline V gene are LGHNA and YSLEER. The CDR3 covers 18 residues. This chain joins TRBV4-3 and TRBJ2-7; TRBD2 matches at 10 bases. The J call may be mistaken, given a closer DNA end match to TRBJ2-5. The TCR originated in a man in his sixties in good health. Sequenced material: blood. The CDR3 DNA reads TGCGCCAGCAGCCAAGATTGGTATAGCGGGGGGCCTCAGGAGACCCAGTACTTC. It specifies CASSQDWYSGGPQETQYF.